The 3 T cell receptor beta chains below all came from one sample that was sequenced in a study of blood T cell repertoires in COVID-19. Here immunoSEQ multiplex PCR was the method, and the copy in TCRdb shows in-frame clones only, minus some. The sample comprises 45,000 to 50,000 clones, 80% to 90% of which are singletons, and roughly 9.2% rests with the top ten. Sequencing was done on a sample of peripheral blood. These receptors originate from a human donor in a cohort sampled during active COVID-19.

This chain uses TRBV5-6 with TRBJ2-7, with a tentative D call TRBD2 (6 bases). Trimming pared 2 bases from V and 5 bases from J, leaving 11 bases between. The CDR3 contains 13 residues. Per the germline V gene, CDR1 is SGHDT and CDR2 is YYEEEE. The DNA for the CDR3 is TGTGCCAGCAGCTTAGGGACTGTCAACGAGCAGTACTTC. Protein product: CASSLGTVNEQYF.

The rearrangement joins TRBV27 to TRBJ2-2; D unclear. The CDR3 length is 14 residues. Trimming shortened V by 3 bases and J by 0 bases, and 5 bases separated the two germline ends. The germline CDR1 and CDR2 sequences are MNHEY and SMNVEV (reference sequence). CDR3 amino acids: CASSFLANTGELFF. In nucleotides, the CDR3 is TGTGCCAGCAGTTTCTTAGCGAACACCGGGGAGCTGTTTTTT.

This chain joins TRBV6-5 and TRBJ1-4; D remains ambiguous. This CDR3 has 15 residues. Trimming removed 0 bases at V and 7 bases at J, with 12 bases between. The V gene's germline CDR1 is MNHEY and CDR2 SVGAGI. CDR3 amino acids: CASSYSGRRSEKLFF. Written as DNA, the CDR3 is TGTGCCAGCAGTTACTCAGGGAGAAGGAGTGAAAAACTGTTTTTT.